Listed below are T cell receptor beta chains from one sample, sequenced in a study of metastatic and nonmetastatic thyroid tumors. TCRdb re-called the PCR reads with MiXCR. This sample has about 30,000 clones, with roughly 25% found just once. Input material: blood. These receptors originate from a female donor with papillary thyroid cancer or a benign thyroid nodule (not recorded which). Some clones in this sample may be carry-over from other donors' samples. CDR3s include the opening cysteine and the closing phenylalanine or tryptophan. A D gene is named only where the DNA matches it firmly. Clone sizes are given selectively: once, few, many, or a class where the clone is expanded.

cdr3_length	d_call	v_call	j_call	clone_size	cdr3_aa
13	.	TRBV3-1	TRBJ2-1	many	CAARRIAFDEQFF
15	TRBD1	TRBV4-2	.	.	CASSQEHRGYNDQYF
14	.	TRBV7-3	TRBJ2-7	many	CASSSGAGGSEQYF
15	.	TRBV11-3	TRBJ2-1	many	CASSLESSSYNEQFF
15	TRBD2	TRBV19	TRBJ2-1	few	CASSVLAGGPNEQFF
15	TRBD1	TRBV20-1	TRBJ1-2	.	CSARRSRGPNYGYTF
14	.	TRBV28	TRBJ2-7	.	CASSLSQGGYEQYF
19	TRBD2	TRBV3-1	TRBJ2-7	.	CASRLEVRSSGRLTYEQYF
13	.	TRBV19	TRBJ2-3	many	CASSLRGEDTQYF
16	TRBD2	TRBV28	TRBJ2-3	many	CASNLGLADSTDTQYF
13	.	TRBV6-1	TRBJ1-1	.	CASNMWGNTEAFF
14	.	TRBV6-1	TRBJ1-2	.	CASRTINGARGYTF
15	.	TRBV24-1	TRBJ2-2	few	CATSDPRRGTGELFF
14	TRBD1	TRBV11-3	TRBJ2-1	.	CASSLSGGRNEQFF
15	.	TRBV20-1	TRBJ2-7	.	CSAAFQGGTAYEQYF
14	.	TRBV18	TRBJ2-1	many	CASSPFTGYNEQFF
11	TRBD2	TRBV5-1	TRBJ2-5	.	CVSTGGETEYF
13	.	TRBV9	TRBJ2-5	many	CASSVALQETQYF
14	TRBD1	TRBV19	.	few	CASTKDRGLGEQYF
16	TRBD1	TRBV19	TRBJ1-2	.	CASISTGTGIGYGYTF
14	.	TRBV24-1	TRBJ2-3	many	CATRAPGRADTQYF
15	TRBD1	TRBV24-1	TRBJ2-5	many	CATQPGQGTGKTQYF
15	TRBD2	TRBV7-2	TRBJ2-1	.	CASSLAAGGKNEQFF
15	.	TRBV11-2	TRBJ2-7	.	CASSLNLNLVGEQYF
17	TRBD2	TRBV4-2	TRBJ2-7	.	CASSQEGGLAGRYELYF
15	.	TRBV4-1	TRBJ1-3	.	CASSKDPGYGNNIYF
13	.	TRBV5-1	TRBJ2-5	.	CASSEGRSGTQYF
16	TRBD2	TRBV11-1	TRBJ2-7	.	CASSLVVAGGTYEQYF
11	.	TRBV7-3	TRBJ2-3	few	CASGDGNTQYF
16	.	TRBV28	TRBJ1-1	.	CASTRISGQPSASAFF
21	.	TRBV6-2/TRBV6-3	TRBJ2-6	.	CASSHSPPRQASFSGANVLTF